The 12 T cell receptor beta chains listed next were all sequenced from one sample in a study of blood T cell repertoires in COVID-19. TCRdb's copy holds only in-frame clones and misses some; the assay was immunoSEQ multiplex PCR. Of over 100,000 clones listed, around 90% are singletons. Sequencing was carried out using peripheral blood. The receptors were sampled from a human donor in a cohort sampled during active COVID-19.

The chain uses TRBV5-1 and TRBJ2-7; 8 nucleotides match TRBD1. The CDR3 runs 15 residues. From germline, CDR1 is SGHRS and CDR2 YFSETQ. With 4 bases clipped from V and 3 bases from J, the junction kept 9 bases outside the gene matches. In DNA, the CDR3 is TGCGCCAGCAGCGGCGGACAGGGTGTAGGCTACGAGCAGTACTTC. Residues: CASSGGQGVGYEQYF.

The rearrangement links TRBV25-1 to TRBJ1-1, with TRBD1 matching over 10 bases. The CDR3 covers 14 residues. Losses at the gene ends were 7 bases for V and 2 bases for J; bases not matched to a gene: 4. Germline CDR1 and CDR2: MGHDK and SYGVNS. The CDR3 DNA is TGTGCCAGCACGGACAGGGGGACTAACACTGAAGCTTTCTTT. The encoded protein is CASTDRGTNTEAFF.

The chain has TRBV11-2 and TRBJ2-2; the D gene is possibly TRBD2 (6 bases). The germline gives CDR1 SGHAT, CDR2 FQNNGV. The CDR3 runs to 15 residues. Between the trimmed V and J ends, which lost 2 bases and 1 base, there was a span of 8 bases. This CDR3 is CASSLIGGNTGELFF. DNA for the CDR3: TGTGCCAGCAGCTTAATCGGGGGGAACACCGGGGAGCTGTTTTTT.

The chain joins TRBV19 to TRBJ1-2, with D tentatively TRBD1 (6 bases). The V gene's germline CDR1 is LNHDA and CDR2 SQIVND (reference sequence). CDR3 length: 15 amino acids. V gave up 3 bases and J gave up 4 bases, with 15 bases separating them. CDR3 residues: CASSMPSTGPYGYTF. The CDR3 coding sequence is TGTGCCAGTAGTATGCCCTCGACAGGTCCCTATGGCTACACCTTC.

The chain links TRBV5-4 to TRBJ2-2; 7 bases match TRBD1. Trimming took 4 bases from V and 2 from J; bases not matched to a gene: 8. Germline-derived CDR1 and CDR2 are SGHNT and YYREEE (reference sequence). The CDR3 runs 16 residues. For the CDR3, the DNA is TGTGCCAGCAGCGACCGGGACAGAAGTAACACCGGGGAGCTGTTTTTT. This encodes CASSDRDRSNTGELFF. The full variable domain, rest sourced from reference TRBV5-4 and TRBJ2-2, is ETGVTQSPTHLIKTRGQQVTLRCSSQSGHNTVSWYQQALGQGPQFIFQYYREEENGRGNFPPRFSGLQFPNYSSELNVNALELDDSALYLCASSDRDRSNTGELFFGEGSRLTVL.

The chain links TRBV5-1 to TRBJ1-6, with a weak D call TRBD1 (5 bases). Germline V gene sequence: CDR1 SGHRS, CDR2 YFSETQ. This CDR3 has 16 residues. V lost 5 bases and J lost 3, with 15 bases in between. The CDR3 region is CASRVIPGLYNSPLHF. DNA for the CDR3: TGCGCCAGCAGGGTAATACCGGGACTCTATAATTCACCCCTCCACTTT.

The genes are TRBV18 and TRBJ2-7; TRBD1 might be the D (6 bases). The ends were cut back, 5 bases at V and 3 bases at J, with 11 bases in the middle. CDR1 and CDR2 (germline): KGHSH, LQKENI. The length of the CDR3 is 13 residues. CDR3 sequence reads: CASSRDTYYEQYF. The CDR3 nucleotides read TGTGCCAGCTCAAGGGACACATACTACGAGCAGTACTTC.

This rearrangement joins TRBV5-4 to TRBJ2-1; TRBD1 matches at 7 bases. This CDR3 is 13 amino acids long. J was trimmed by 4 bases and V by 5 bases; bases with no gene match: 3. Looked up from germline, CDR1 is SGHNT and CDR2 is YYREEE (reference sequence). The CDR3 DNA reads TGTGCCAGCAGACGGGACAGTTACAATGAGCAGTTCTTC. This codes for CASRRDSYNEQFF.

CDR3 coding DNA: TGTGCCAGCAGCCTCGAGTACCAAGAGACCCAGTACTTC. Protein: CASSLEYQETQYF. V and J are TRBV25-1 and TRBJ2-5; D remains unclear. The V gene lost 6 bases and the J gene lost 0 bases, with 8 bases spanning the gap. The CDR3 has 13 amino acids. Germline-derived CDR1 and CDR2 are MGHDK and SYGVNS. The entire variable domain, with the rest obtained from reference TRBV25-1 and TRBJ2-5, is as follows: EADIYQTPRYLVIGTGKKITLECSQTMGHDKMYWYQQDPGMELHLIHYSYGVNSTEKGDLSSESTVSRIRTEHFPLTLESARPSHTSQYLCASSLEYQETQYFGPGTRLLVL.

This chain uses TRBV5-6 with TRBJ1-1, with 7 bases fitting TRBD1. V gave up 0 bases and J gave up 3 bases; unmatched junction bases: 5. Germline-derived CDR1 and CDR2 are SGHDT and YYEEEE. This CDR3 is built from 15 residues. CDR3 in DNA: TGTGCCAGCAGCTTGGTGCCCAGGGGGGACACTGAAGCTTTCTTT. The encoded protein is CASSLVPRGDTEAFF.

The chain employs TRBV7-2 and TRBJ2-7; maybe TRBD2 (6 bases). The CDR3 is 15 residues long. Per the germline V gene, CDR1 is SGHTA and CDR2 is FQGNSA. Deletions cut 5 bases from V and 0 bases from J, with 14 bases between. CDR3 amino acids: CASSRGRMTSYEQYF. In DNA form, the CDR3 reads TGTGCCAGCAGCCGGGGGAGGATGACCTCCTACGAGCAGTACTTC.

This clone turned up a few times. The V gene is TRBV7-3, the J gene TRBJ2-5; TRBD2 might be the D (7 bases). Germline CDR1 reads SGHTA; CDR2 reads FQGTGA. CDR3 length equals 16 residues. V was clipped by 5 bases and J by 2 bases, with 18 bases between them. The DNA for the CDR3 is TGTGCCAGCAGCCTCGTTGGGGGGGGACAACAAGAGACCCAGTACTTC. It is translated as CASSLVGGGQQETQYF.